Detailed here is one T cell receptor beta chain. Sequenced by immunoSEQ multiplex PCR; TCRdb stores in-frame clones only, minus some. The sample has 55,000 to 70,000 clones; roughly 86% are singletons. These data come from a study of technical replicates of blood from a few donors. V was pared by 9 bases and J by 5 bases, with 14 bases between. Germline assignment: CDR1 ENHRY and CDR2 SYGVKD. CDR3 length: 12 amino acids. The sequence derives from a human donor in good health. Some clones in this sample may be carry-over from other donors' samples. J is TRBJ2-7 and V is TRBV10-3; possibly TRBD2 for D (5 bases). Input material: PBMCs. The CDR3 DNA is TGTGCCATGACTTCGATCGGGGACGAGCAGTACTTC. This translates into CAMTSIGDEQYF.